Following are 14 T cell receptor beta chains from one sample sequenced in a study of T cell changes during pregnancy in multiple sclerosis. Clones were sequenced by immunoSEQ multiplex PCR, and TCRdb holds only the in-frame ones, with some missing. The sample has about 48,000 clones; 85% to 95% are singletons. The sample in question was CD4+ T cells from peripheral blood mononuclear cells, obtained in the second trimester of pregnancy. Receptor source: a female donor in good health, enrolled as a control in a pregnancy study.

This clone showed up just once. The chain combines TRBV5-5 with TRBJ1-6, with D unclear. CDR3 length equals 16 residues. The germline CDR1 and CDR2 sequences are SGHKS and YYEKEE (reference sequence). V was shortened by 3 bases and J by 2 bases, with 12 bases between the two germline ends. The CDR3 reads CASSSGAGPYNSPLHF. In DNA form, the CDR3 reads TGTGCCAGCAGCTCCGGTGCGGGCCCCTATAATTCACCCCTCCACTTT.

The chain joins TRBV5-1 to TRBJ2-3, with TRBD2 as a possible D gene (6 bases). CDR1 and CDR2 from the germline V gene are SGHRS and YFSETQ. The CDR3 covers 19 residues. Trimming took 4 bases from V and 2 from J, leaving 26 bases between them. The CDR3 sequence: CASSPALGGVRVITDTQYF. In DNA, the CDR3 is TGCGCCAGCAGCCCCGCCCTCGGCGGGGTCCGTGTGATCACAGATACGCAGTATTTT.

The chain combines TRBV12-5 with TRBJ2-5; 7 bases fit TRBD1. V shed 6 bases and J 5 bases; nucleotides not matched to a gene: 12. CDR3 length: 15 residues. CDR1 LGHNT and CDR2 FRNRAP come from the germline V gene. CDR3 amino acids: CASGRWTGSLETQYF. CDR3 nucleotides: TGTGCTAGTGGCCGGTGGACAGGATCGTTGGAGACCCAGTACTTC.

The chain recombines TRBV11-3 with TRBJ1-2; D ambiguous. V was clipped by 0 bases and J by 4 bases, with 15 bases between them. Per germline, CDR1 SGHNT and CDR2 YENEEA. This CDR3 has 16 amino acids. The CDR3 DNA is TGTGCCAGCAGCTTAGATACCGGCCGGGAACCCTATGGCTACACCTTC. It translates to CASSLDTGREPYGYTF.

The rearrangement joins TRBV18 to TRBJ1-5; D is ambiguous. Germline-derived CDR1 and CDR2 are KGHSH and LQKENI. The CDR3 consists of 14 residues. V was shortened by 4 bases and J by 5 bases, with 12 bases between the two germline ends. This CDR3 is CASSLKELHQPQHF. DNA of the CDR3: TGTGCCAGCTCACTAAAGGAGCTCCATCAGCCCCAGCATTTT.

V gene TRBV27 combines with J gene TRBJ2-1; 7 nucleotides agree with TRBD2. With 3 bases clipped from V and 4 bases from J, the junction kept 3 bases outside the gene matches. Germline loops: CDR1 MNHEY, CDR2 SMNVEV (reference sequence). The CDR3 runs 14 residues. The CDR3 DNA reads TGTGCCAGCAGTTTTCGGCGGGGGTACAATGAGCAGTTCTTC. Translating it yields CASSFRRGYNEQFF.

This rearrangement joins TRBV28 to TRBJ2-1; D remains ambiguous. Germline V gene lookup returns CDR1 MDHEN and CDR2 SYDVKM. V dropped 7 bases and J dropped 9 bases, with 13 bases sitting between them. The CDR3 runs to 12 residues. DNA for the CDR3: TGTGCCAGCACCGGGTCCGGGTTTGAGCAGTTCTTC. This encodes CASTGSGFEQFF.

The V and J genes are TRBV9 and TRBJ2-1; D not resolved. The CDR3 consists of 16 residues. Between the trimmed V and J ends, which lost 0 bases and 4 bases, there was a span of 14 bases. The V gene's germline CDR1 is SGDLS and CDR2 YYNGEE. The CDR3 loop reads CASSVATRFPYNEQFF. In DNA, the CDR3 is TGTGCCAGCAGCGTAGCTACCCGTTTTCCTTACAATGAGCAGTTCTTC.

The chain links TRBV19 to TRBJ1-2; the D is unclear. Germline CDR1 and CDR2: LNHDA and SQIVND (reference sequence). The CDR3 spans 13 residues. V lost 5 bases, J lost 5 bases, and 12 bases lay in between. In DNA form, the CDR3 reads TGTGCCAGTAGTGAGGGAGGAGGATATGGCTACACCTTC. As protein: CASSEGGGYGYTF.

The rearrangement links TRBV6-6 to TRBJ1-5; possibly TRBD1 for D (6 bases). Deletions cut 6 bases from V and 2 bases from J, with 14 bases between. The length of the CDR3 is 15 residues. Germline values: CDR1 MNHNY, CDR2 SVGAGI (reference sequence). CDR3 protein: CASSRDNLGNQPQHF. CDR3 DNA sequence: TGTGCCAGCAGCCGGGACAATCTTGGCAATCAGCCCCAGCATTTT.

The chain uses TRBV2 and TRBJ2-5; TRBD2 aligns across 8 bases. The end of the DNA is better explained by TRBJ2-7, so the J call may be wrong. From germline, CDR1 is SNHLY and CDR2 FYNNEI. The CDR3 length is 15 residues. CDR3 sequence reads: CASSGERGPSYEQYF. CDR3 sequence (DNA): TGTGCCAGCAGTGGGGAGCGGGGGCCCTCCTACGAGCAGTACTTC.

This rearrangement joins TRBV7-2 to TRBJ2-3, with D tentatively TRBD2 (6 bases). Trimming took 0 bases from V and 11 from J, leaving 9 bases between them. The CDR3 runs to 12 residues. Germline values: CDR1 SGHTA, CDR2 FQGNSA. CDR3 sequence: CASSLAAGRQYF. The CDR3 coding sequence is TGTGCCAGCAGCTTAGCCGCGGGGCGGCAGTATTTT.

V gene TRBV10-2 combines with J gene TRBJ2-3; no definite D call. Germline CDR1 and CDR2: WSHSY and SAAADI. This CDR3 region has 11 residues. V was cut by 3 bases and J by 7 bases, with 5 bases left in between. CDR3 in DNA: TGCGCCAGCAGTGAACCTAATACGCAGTATTTT. It specifies CASSEPNTQYF.

The V and J genes are TRBV6-5 and TRBJ1-2, with 8 bases that match TRBD1. The CDR3 covers 14 residues. Trimming took 2 bases from V and 4 from J; bases not matched to a gene: 3. Germline V gene lookup returns CDR1 MNHEY and CDR2 SVGAGI. Written as DNA, the CDR3 is TGTGCCAGCAGTTACGACAGGGGATCCTATGGCTACACCTTC. As protein: CASSYDRGSYGYTF.